This T cell receptor (beta chain) was profiled in a study of graft-versus-host responses after intestinal transplantation. The overall study: Recipients got multivisceral, liver-intestinal, or isolated intestinal transplants. Induction using anti-thymocyte globulin, followed by tacrolimus and steroids for roughly 3 years, was given to all recipients.

V was cut by 5 bases and J by 3 bases, with 11 bases left in between. Germline V gives CDR1 SNHLY, CDR2 FYNNEI. CDR3 length: 13 residues. In regard to this clone: Its specificity is unknown.

Findings of the study overall: GvH clonotypes were identified within recipient marrow, with a subset emerging first in ileum or blood. High graft-versus-host to host-versus-graft T cell clonal ratios marked allografts of patients with graft-donor macrochimerism.

Using immunoSEQ multiplex PCR, the repertoire was profiled, and TCRdb retains in-frame clones only, with some absent. This table has 35,000 to 50,000 clones, about 95% appearing once. The receptor comes from a human patient who received an intestinal transplant, so some T cells may come from the graft donor. The gene calls are TRBV2 and TRBJ2-7; D possibly corresponds to TRBD1 (6 bases). Here the sequenced sample was PBMCs, taken about 350 days after intestinal transplant. In nucleotides, the CDR3 is TGTGCCAGCAGTCGAACAGGGCACTACGAGCAGTACTTC. Protein: CASSRTGHYEQYF.